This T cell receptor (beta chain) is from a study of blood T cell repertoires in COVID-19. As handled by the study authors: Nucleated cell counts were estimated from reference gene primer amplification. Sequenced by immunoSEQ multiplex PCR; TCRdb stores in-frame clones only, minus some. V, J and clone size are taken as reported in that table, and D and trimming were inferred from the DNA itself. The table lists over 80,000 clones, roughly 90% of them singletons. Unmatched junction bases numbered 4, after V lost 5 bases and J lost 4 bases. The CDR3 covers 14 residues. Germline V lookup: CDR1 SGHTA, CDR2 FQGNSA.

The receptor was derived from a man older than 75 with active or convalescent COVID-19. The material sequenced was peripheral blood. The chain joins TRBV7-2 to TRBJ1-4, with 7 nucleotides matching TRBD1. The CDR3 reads CASSTQGINEKLFF. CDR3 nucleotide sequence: TGTGCCAGCAGCACACAGGGGATTAATGAAAAACTGTTTTTT.